These 4 T cell receptor beta chains originate from one sample sequenced in a study of CD8 T cells in ankylosing spondylitis. Regarding the study as a whole: Made up of fewer than 10 highly homologous variants, a TCR beta motif appeared characteristic of ankylosing spondylitis blood.

TCRdb recomputed calls from the 5' RACE reads with MiXCR, one row per CDR3 protein. The sample shows fewer than 550,000 distinct CDR3 sequences, over 4% of them seen only once. Their antigens remain unidentified. Input material: blood, either unsorted or a sorted T cell fraction (not recorded which). The receptors were sampled from a male donor with ankylosing spondylitis.

This clonotype came up many times. The V call is TRBV28, the J call TRBJ2-5; D gene uncertain. The germline V gene encodes CDR1 MDHEN and CDR2 SYDVKM. This CDR3 contains 11 residues. Trimming pared 3 bases from V and 7 bases from J, leaving 6 bases between. This chain's CDR3 is CASSFGGTQYF. For the CDR3, the DNA is TGTGCCAGCAGTTTCGGTGGGACCCAGTACTTC.

This clonotype has at least ten counts. The chain has TRBV5-6 and TRBJ2-7; 8 bases are shared with TRBD1. The germline V gene encodes CDR1 SGHDT and CDR2 YYEEEE. V lost 2 bases and J lost 2; bases outside the gene matches: 9. The CDR3 has 16 residues. The CDR3 bases are TGTGCCAGCAGCTTATCAGGACAGGGAGGTACCTACGAGCAGTACTTC. This encodes CASSLSGQGGTYEQYF.

The chain employs TRBV7-9 and TRBJ2-5, with D possibly matching TRBD1 (6 bases). Trimming stripped 1 base from V and 4 bases from J, with 10 bases between. From germline, CDR1 is SEHNR and CDR2 FQNEAQ (reference sequence). The CDR3 is 14 residues long. CDR3 protein: CASSLEQGGETQYF. The CDR3 nucleotides are TGTGCCAGCAGCTTAGAACAGGGCGGAGAGACCCAGTACTTC.

This clonotype has more than one count but fewer than ten. The CDR3: CASSPWEGGRTGELFF. The CDR3 DNA is TGTGCCAGCAGCCCCTGGGAGGGGGGCCGGACCGGGGAGCTGTTTTTT. The J gene is TRBJ2-2, the V gene TRBV7-9, with D possibly being TRBD2 (7 bases). The CDR3 totals 16 residues. V dropped 5 bases and J dropped 5 bases, with 18 bases sitting between them. Per germline, CDR1 SEHNR and CDR2 FQNEAQ (reference sequence).